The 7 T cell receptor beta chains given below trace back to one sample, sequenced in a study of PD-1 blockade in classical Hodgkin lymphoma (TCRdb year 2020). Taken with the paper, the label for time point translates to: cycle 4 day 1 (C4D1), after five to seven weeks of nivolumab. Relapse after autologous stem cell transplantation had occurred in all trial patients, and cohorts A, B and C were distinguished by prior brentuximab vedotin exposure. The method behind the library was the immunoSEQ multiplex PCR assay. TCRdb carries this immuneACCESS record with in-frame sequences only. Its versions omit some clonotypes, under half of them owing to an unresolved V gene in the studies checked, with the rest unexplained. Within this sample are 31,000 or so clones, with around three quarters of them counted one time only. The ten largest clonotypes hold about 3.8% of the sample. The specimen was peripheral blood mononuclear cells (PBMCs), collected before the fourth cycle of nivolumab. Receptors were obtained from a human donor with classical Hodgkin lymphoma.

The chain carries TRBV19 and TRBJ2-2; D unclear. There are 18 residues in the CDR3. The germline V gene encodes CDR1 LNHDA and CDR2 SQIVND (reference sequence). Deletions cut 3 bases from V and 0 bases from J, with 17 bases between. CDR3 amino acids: CASSILYSTQANTGELFF. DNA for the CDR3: TGTGCCAGTAGTATCCTCTACTCGACGCAGGCGAACACCGGGGAGCTGTTTTTT.

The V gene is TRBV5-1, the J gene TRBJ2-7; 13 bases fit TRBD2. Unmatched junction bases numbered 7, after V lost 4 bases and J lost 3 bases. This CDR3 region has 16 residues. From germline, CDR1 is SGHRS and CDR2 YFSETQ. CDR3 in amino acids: CASSGLGLAGLYEQYF. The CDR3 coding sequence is TGCGCCAGCAGCGGCCTGGGACTAGCGGGGCTCTACGAGCAGTACTTC. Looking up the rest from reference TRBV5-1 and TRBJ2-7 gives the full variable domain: KAGVTQTPRYLIKTRGQQVTLSCSPISGHRSVSWYQQTPGQGLQFLFEYFSETQRNKGNFPGRFSGRQFSNSRSEMNVSTLELGDSALYLCASSGLGLAGLYEQYFGPGTRLTVT.

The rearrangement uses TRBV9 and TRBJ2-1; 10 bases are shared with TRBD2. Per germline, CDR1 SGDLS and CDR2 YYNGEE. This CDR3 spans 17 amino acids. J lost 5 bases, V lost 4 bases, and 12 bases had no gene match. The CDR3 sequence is CASSPGLGSGGHNEQFF. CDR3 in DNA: TGTGCCAGCAGCCCCGGGCTGGGTAGCGGGGGGCACAATGAGCAGTTCTTC.

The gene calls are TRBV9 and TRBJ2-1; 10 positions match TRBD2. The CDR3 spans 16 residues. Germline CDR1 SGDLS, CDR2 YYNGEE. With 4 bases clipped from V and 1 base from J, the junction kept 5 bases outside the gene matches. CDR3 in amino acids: CASSTHSGGSYNEQFF. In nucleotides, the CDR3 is TGTGCCAGCAGCACCCATAGCGGGGGGTCCTACAATGAGCAGTTCTTC.

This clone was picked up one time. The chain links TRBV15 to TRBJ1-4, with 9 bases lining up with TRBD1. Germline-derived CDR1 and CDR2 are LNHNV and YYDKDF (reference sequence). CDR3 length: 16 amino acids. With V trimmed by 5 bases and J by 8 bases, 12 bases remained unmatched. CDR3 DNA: TGTGCCACCAGCTCCCGACAGGGGGGTGTAGGAGAAAAACTGTTTTTT. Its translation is CATSSRQGGVGEKLFF.

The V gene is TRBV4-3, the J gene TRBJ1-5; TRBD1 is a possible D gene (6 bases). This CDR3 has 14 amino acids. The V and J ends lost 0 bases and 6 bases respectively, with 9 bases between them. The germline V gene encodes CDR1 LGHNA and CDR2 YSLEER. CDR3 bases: TGCGCCAGCAGCCAAGAGGGGGGCAGTCAGCCCCAGCATTTT. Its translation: CASSQEGGSQPQHF.

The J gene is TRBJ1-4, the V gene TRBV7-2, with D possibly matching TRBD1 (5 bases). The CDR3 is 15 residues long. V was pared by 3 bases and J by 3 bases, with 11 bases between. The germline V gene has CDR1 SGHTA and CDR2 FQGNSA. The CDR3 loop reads CASSFGQGPNEKLFF. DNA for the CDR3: TGTGCCAGCAGCTTTGGGCAGGGACCTAATGAAAAACTGTTTTTT.